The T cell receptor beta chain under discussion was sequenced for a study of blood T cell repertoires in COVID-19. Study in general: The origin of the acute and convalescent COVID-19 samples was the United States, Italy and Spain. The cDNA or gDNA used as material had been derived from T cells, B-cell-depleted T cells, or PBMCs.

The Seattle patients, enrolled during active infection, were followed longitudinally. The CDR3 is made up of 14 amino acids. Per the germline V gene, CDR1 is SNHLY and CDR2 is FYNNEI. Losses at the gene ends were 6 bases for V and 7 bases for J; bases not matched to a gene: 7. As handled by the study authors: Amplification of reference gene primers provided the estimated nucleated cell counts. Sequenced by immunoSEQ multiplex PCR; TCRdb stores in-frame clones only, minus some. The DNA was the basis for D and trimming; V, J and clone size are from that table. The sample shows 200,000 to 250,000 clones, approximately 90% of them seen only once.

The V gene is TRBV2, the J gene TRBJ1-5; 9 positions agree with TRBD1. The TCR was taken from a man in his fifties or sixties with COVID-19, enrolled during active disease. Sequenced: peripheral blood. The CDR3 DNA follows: TGTGCCAGCAGGGTAGGACAGGGGAGGCAGCCCCAGCATTTT. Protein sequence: CASRVGQGRQPQHF.